This T cell receptor beta chain was identified in a study of shared clonotypes between healthy human individuals. Study summary: In total, the donors were a couple of women and a few men aged 18 to 49.

Assay: immunoSEQ multiplex PCR; the TCRdb copy retains only in-frame clones and omits some. The table shows about 2.5 million clones, with less than 95% occurring only once. Germline V CDR1 and CDR2: SGHRS, YFSETQ. This CDR3 is built from 15 residues. Trimming removed 0 bases at V and 4 bases at J, with 13 bases between. The sequence derives from a man aged 18 to 29 in good health. Some clones in this sample may be carry-over from other donors' samples. The source material was naive CD4+ T cells from PBMCs. Subset meaning: CD45RA+ positively selected. The rearrangement uses TRBV5-1 and TRBJ1-1, with D perhaps matching TRBD1 (6 bases). CDR3 bases: TGCGCCAGCAGCTTGGAGGGCAGGGGATTCACTGAAGCTTTCTTT. Translation: CASSLEGRGFTEAFF.